This TCR beta chain is drawn from a study of blood T cell repertoires in COVID-19. The overall study: COVID-19 samples from acute and convalescent phases originated in the United States, Italy and Spain. Sources were T cells, B-cell-depleted T cells, or PBMCs; the material itself was cDNA or gDNA.

The CDR3 is 14 residues long. Germline V gene sequence: CDR1 MDHEN, CDR2 SYDVKM. V dropped 4 bases and J dropped 4 bases, with 13 bases sitting between them. In the original workflow: Amplification with reference gene primers provided the estimates of nucleated cell counts. Method: immunoSEQ multiplex PCR; TCRdb's copy keeps in-frame clones and lacks some. For V, J and clone size, that table is used; D and trimming come from the DNA. The sample lists under 200,000 clones; about 88% were seen once. This sequence was found in a man aged 18 to 35 with acute or convalescent COVID-19. Specimen: peripheral blood. The chain links TRBV28 to TRBJ1-1, with a tentative D call TRBD1 (6 bases). The CDR3 nucleotides are TGTGCCAGCAGTTCGTACAGGGAGGGCACTGAAGCTTTCTTT. It encodes CASSSYREGTEAFF.